This T cell receptor beta chain was captured by sequencing in a study of cytomegalovirus exposure and HLA in healthy donors. Across the whole study: Researchers previously reported finding about 110 million unique TCR beta sequences from approximately 200 million T cells.

The study ran its PCR with 60 Vbeta and 13 Jbeta primers. Measured with immunoSEQ multiplex PCR; TCRdb has only the in-frame clones, and not every one. The sample yields around 200,000 clones, around 74% seen once. Germline CDR1 SGHNT, CDR2 YYREEE (reference sequence). This CDR3 spans 14 amino acids. Germline trimming cut 4 bases from V and 6 bases from J; bases unmatched to any gene: 4. This clone was observed a few times. The receptor comes from a male donor in good health and CMV-seronegative. Sequencing input: PBMCs. The chain links TRBV5-4 to TRBJ1-6; 7 bases fit TRBD1. The CDR3 DNA is TGTGCCAGCAGCAAAACAGGGGTTAATTCACCCCTCCACTTT. This sequence encodes CASSKTGVNSPLHF.